The entry that follows covers one T cell receptor (beta chain) sequence. The antigen remains unidentified. This entry comes from a study of T cells in Graves' hyperthyroidism and ophthalmopathy. Study context: Upon initial diagnosis and before any treatment, peripheral blood was collected.

V gave up 4 bases and J gave up 4 bases; unmatched junction bases: 6. Germline V lookup: CDR1 SGHRS, CDR2 YFSETQ. The CDR3 contains 14 residues. Uncontrolled infection, other autoimmune disease, pregnancy and lactation each barred patients from inclusion. The TCR beta CDR3 regions underwent amplification using RNA transcripts as the source. The primer set for the first-round RT-PCR of the TCR CDR3 was HTBI. MiXCR, applied by TCRdb to the multiplex PCR reads, yields one record per CDR3 protein. Of about 640,000 distinct CDR3 sequences detected, around 20% appear once; the ten largest clones hold roughly 30%. Regarding the study as a whole: Ophthalmopathy was predicted by the model a median of roughly 6.7 months ahead of onset. Blood held most thyroid clonotypes expanded above 0.001 frequency.

The genes are TRBV5-1 and TRBJ2-3; 7 nucleotides align to TRBD1. This TCR was sampled from a young man with Graves' ophthalmopathy. Sequenced: blood. For the CDR3, the DNA is TGCGCCAGCAGCCTTAGACAGGGTTCAGATACGCAGTATTTT. Translation: CASSLRQGSDTQYF.